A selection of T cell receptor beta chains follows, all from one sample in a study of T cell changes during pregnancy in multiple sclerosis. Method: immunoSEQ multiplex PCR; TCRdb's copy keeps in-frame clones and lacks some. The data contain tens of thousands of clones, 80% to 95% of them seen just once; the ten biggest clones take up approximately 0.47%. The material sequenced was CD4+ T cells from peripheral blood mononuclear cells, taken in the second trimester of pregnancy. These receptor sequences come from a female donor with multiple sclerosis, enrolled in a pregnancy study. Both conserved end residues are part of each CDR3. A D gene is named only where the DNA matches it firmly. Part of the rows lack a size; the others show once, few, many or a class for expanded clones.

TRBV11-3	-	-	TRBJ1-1	CASSLDGNTEAFF	TGTGCCAGCAGCTTAGACGGGAACACTGAAGCTTTCTTT
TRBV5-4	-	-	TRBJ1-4	CASSRRDISEKLFF	TGTGCCAGCAGCCGAAGGGACATTTCTGAAAAACTGTTTTTT
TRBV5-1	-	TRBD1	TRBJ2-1	CASSNATGFVNEQFF	TGCGCCAGCAGCAACGCGACAGGGTTCGTCAATGAGCAGTTCTTC
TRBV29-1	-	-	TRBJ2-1	CSGHLGGDEQFF	TGCAGCGGACATTTGGGGGGTGATGAGCAGTTCTTC
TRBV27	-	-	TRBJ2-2	CASRASVNTGELFF	TGTGCCAGCAGGGCCAGTGTGAACACCGGGGAGCTGTTTTTT
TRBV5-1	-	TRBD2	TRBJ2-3	CASSNRGEADTQYF	TGCGCCAGCAGCAACCGGGGGGAGGCAGATACGCAGTATTTT
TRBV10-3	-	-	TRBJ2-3	CAAGRGDTQYF	TGTGCCGCAGGCAGGGGCGATACGCAGTATTTT
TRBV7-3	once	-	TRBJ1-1	CASSLKRNTEAFF	TGTGCCAGCAGCTTGAAGAGGAACACTGAAGCTTTCTTT
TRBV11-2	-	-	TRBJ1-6	CASSLGRGGTPLHF	TGTGCCAGCAGCTTGGGTCGGGGGGGTACACCCCTCCACTTT
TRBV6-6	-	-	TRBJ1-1	CASSAQGNTEAFF	TGTGCCAGCAGTGCCCAGGGAAATACTGAAGCTTTCTTT
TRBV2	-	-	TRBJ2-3	CASSGRLLDTQYF	TGTGCCAGCAGTGGGCGGCTACTAGATACGCAGTATTTT
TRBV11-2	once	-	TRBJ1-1	CASRKEREWTEAFF	TGTGCCAGCAGAAAAGAGCGGGAGTGGACTGAAGCTTTCTTT
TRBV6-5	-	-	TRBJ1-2	CASSSPNYGYTF	TGTGCCAGCAGTAGCCCTAACTATGGCTACACCTTC
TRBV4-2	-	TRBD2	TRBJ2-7	CASSPHPGLAFDEQYF	TGTGCCAGCAGCCCGCATCCGGGACTAGCTTTCGACGAGCAGTACTTC
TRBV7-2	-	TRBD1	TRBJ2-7	CASSLGGTGGYEQYF	TGTGCCAGCAGCTTAGGTGGGACAGGGGGCTACGAGCAGTACTTC
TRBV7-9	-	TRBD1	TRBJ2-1	CASSPQTGVNEQFF	TGTGCCAGCAGCCCCCAGACAGGGGTAAATGAGCAGTTCTTC
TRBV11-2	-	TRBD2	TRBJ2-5	CASSLDRTAGGKETQYF	TGTGCCAGCAGCTTAGATCGAACCGCGGGGGGGAAGGAGACCCAGTACTTC
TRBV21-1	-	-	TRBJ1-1	CASTNRDTEAFF	TGTGCCAGCACTAACAGGGATACTGAAGCTTTCTTT
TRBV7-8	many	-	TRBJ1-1	CASSLEAGQAFF	TGTGCCAGCAGCCTAGAGGCGGGGCAAGCTTTCTTT
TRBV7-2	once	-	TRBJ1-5	CASSRRGQPQHF	TGTGCCAGCAGCCGAAGGGGTCAGCCCCAGCATTTT
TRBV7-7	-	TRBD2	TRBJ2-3	CASSRSGRADTQYF	TGTGCTAGCAGCCGCAGCGGGAGGGCAGATACGCAGTATTTT
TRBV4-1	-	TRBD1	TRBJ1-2	CASSQPVGTGNYGYTF	TGCGCCAGCAGCCAGCCTGTTGGGACAGGGAACTATGGCTACACCTTC
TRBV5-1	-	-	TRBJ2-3	CASSLGSPTDTQYF	TGCGCCAGCAGCTTGGGGAGTCCCACAGATACGCAGTATTTT
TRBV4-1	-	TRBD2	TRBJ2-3	CASSQFGTSGITDTQYF	TGCGCCAGCAGCCAGTTTGGGACTAGCGGAATAACAGATACGCAGTATTTT
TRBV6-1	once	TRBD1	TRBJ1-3	CASNSRDRVGNTIYF	TGTGCCAGCAACAGCCGGGACAGGGTTGGAAACACCATATATTTT